The 5 T cell receptor beta chains presented below share a single source sample, sequenced in a study of T cell responses to AZD1222 COVID-19 vaccine. The table came from immunoSEQ multiplex PCR; TCRdb's copy has only in-frame clones and leaves some out. Of approximately 74,000 clones in the sample, roughly 85% are singletons; the top ten hold 2% to 2.5%. Specimen: peripheral blood, collected on day 0 of AZD1222 vaccination. All receptors come from an adult in good health.

The CDR3 spells CASSLVINGIYNEQFF. The CDR3 nucleotides read TGTGCCAGCAGCTTAGTGATCAACGGCATTTACAATGAGCAGTTCTTC. The genes are TRBV7-3 and TRBJ2-1; D uncertain. The CDR3 is 16 residues long. V lost 2 bases to trimming and J lost 4 bases, with 15 bases between them. The germline gives CDR1 SGHTA, CDR2 FQGTGA.

The rearrangement uses TRBV6-5 and TRBJ1-5; D is uncertain. This CDR3 comprises 14 residues. Trimming stripped 4 bases from V and 4 bases from J, with 11 bases between. In germline, CDR1 is MNHEY, CDR2 SVGAGI. The CDR3 DNA is TGTGCCAGCAGTTCCACAAGGACGAATCAGCCCCAGCATTTT. It codes for CASSSTRTNQPQHF.

V and J are TRBV7-6 and TRBJ2-6, with D uncertain. The CDR3 contains 17 residues. V was clipped by 5 bases and J by 0 bases, with 14 bases between them. Looked up from germline, CDR1 is SGHVS and CDR2 is FNYEAQ. DNA for the CDR3: TGTGCCAGCAGCAAACGTCGCAGTTCCTCTGGGGCCAACGTCCTGACTTTC. Encoded protein: CASSKRRSSSGANVLTF.

This chain connects TRBV11-1 to TRBJ2-7; a possible D gene is TRBD2 (6 bases). The CDR3 is 14 amino acids. Germline CDR1 and CDR2: SGHAT and FQDESV (reference sequence). Trimming shortened V by 4 bases and J by 1 base, and 11 bases separated the two germline ends. CDR3 residues: CASSSRTTSYEQYF. In DNA form, the CDR3 reads TGTGCCAGCAGCTCTCGGACTACTTCCTACGAGCAGTACTTC.

The genes are TRBV6-1 and TRBJ1-5; D is undetermined. The CDR3 totals 10 residues. Germline assignment: CDR1 MNHNS and CDR2 SASEGT. V was pared by 1 base and J by 15 bases, with 7 bases between. This CDR3 is CASSEGNPHF. Written as DNA, the CDR3 is TGTGCCAGCAGTGAAGGGAATCCGCATTTT.